The 30 T cell receptor beta chains below come from one sample, sequenced in a study of OX40 agonist ivuxolimab in advanced cancers. Libraries were prepared by immunoSEQ multiplex PCR; TCRdb keeps only in-frame clonotypes and omits some of them. This table has approximately 60,000 clones, 85% to 90% appearing once. The sample was CD4+ or CD8+ T cells sorted from blood, taken in a trial of the OX40 agonist ivuxolimab. The receptors here all came from an adult with an advanced solid tumor such as melanoma, head and neck, liver or kidney cancer.

This chain links TRBV19 with TRBJ2-7; 8 bases are a match to TRBD1. V dropped 8 bases and J dropped 2; count of bases not matched to a gene: 2. The CDR3 length is 12 residues. The germline V gene encodes CDR1 LNHDA and CDR2 SQIVND (reference sequence). CDR3 protein: CASGQGAYEQYF. DNA for the CDR3: TGTGCCAGTGGACAGGGCGCCTACGAGCAGTACTTC.

This sequence joins TRBV29-1 and TRBJ1-1, with TRBD1 as a possible D gene (5 bases). Germline-derived CDR1 and CDR2 are SQVTM and ANQGSEA. This CDR3 contains 14 residues. V gave up 2 bases and J gave up 2 bases, with 12 bases separating them. CDR3 in DNA: TGCAGCGTTGAATTCCCGGGGCGAAACACTGAAGCTTTCTTT. Translation gives CSVEFPGRNTEAFF.

The rearrangement links TRBV11-2 to TRBJ2-2, with 8 bases lining up with TRBD2. The CDR3 totals 15 residues. V lost 3 bases and J lost 7; bases outside the gene matches: 7. CDR1 and CDR2 (germline): SGHAT, FQNNGV. This chain's CDR3 is CASSFGAGAVGELFF. The CDR3 DNA sequence: TGTGCCAGCAGCTTCGGAGCGGGAGCGGTCGGGGAGCTGTTTTTT.

V usage is TRBV5-1 and J usage is TRBJ2-7; TRBD2 matches 14 bases. CDR3 length: 15 amino acids. V lost 6 bases, J lost 2 bases, and 4 bases stayed unmatched. Per germline, CDR1 SGHRS and CDR2 YFSETQ. As DNA, the CDR3 is TGCGCCAGCAAGGGGGGACTAGCGGGAGCCTACGAGCAGTACTTC. The encoded protein is CASKGGLAGAYEQYF.

The CDR3 loop is CASSFSGIGTGELFF. CDR3 sequence (DNA): TGTGCCAGCAGCTTTAGCGGGATAGGAACCGGGGAGCTGTTTTTT. The rearrangement joins TRBV13 to TRBJ2-2; the match to TRBD2 covers 8 bases. Losses at the gene ends were 3 bases for V and 5 bases for J; bases not matched to a gene: 5. Germline V gene data show CDR1 as PRHDT and CDR2 as FYEKMQ (reference sequence). CDR3 length: 15 amino acids.

The chain uses TRBV19 and TRBJ2-1, with D tentatively TRBD2 (6 bases). The V end lost 2 bases, the J end lost 7 bases, and 18 bases lay between the germline ends. This CDR3 contains 16 residues. Germline CDR1 LNHDA, CDR2 SQIVND (reference sequence). The CDR3 loop reads CASSISDSHGGNEQFF. In DNA form, the CDR3 reads TGTGCCAGTAGTATATCCGACTCCCACGGAGGGAATGAGCAGTTCTTC.

This clone came up a few times. The chain carries TRBV6-6 and TRBJ1-2; D is ambiguous. This CDR3 spans 14 amino acids. CDR1 MNHNY and CDR2 SVGAGI come from the germline V gene (reference sequence). V lost 2 bases to trimming and J lost 1 base, with 8 bases between them. The CDR3 reads CASSYNRVNYGYTF. In nucleotides, the CDR3 is TGTGCCAGCAGTTACAACAGAGTTAACTATGGCTACACCTTC.

The V and J genes are TRBV10-3 and TRBJ2-1; 7 bases are a match to TRBD2. There are 14 residues in the CDR3. V trimming: 4 bases; J trimming: 4 bases; junction bases outside the gene matches: 4. The germline V gene has CDR1 ENHRY and CDR2 SYGVKD. The chain's CDR3 is CAISVPGGYNEQFF. CDR3 DNA: TGTGCCATCAGTGTCCCCGGGGGGTACAATGAGCAGTTCTTC.

The V and J genes are TRBV11-1 and TRBJ2-1, with TRBD1 matching over 11 bases. The junction had 8 bases not matched to a gene; V was cut back by 1 base and J by 9 bases. The CDR3 runs 16 residues. Germline V gene data show CDR1 as SGHAT and CDR2 as FQDESV (reference sequence). The CDR3 sequence is CASSLGGTGGVTEQFF. The DNA for the CDR3 is TGTGCCAGCAGCTTAGGGGGGACAGGGGGAGTAACTGAGCAGTTCTTC.

The rearrangement joins TRBV27 to TRBJ1-1, with D possibly matching TRBD1 (6 bases). This CDR3 comprises 15 residues. CDR1 is MNHEY and CDR2 is SMNVEV in the germline V gene (reference sequence). The ends were cut back, 3 bases at V and 3 bases at J, with 14 bases in the middle. The CDR3: CASSFDQGLDTEAFF. The CDR3, as DNA: TGTGCCAGCAGTTTTGATCAGGGGCTTGACACTGAAGCTTTCTTT.

The J gene is TRBJ2-7, the V gene TRBV10-3; D call uncertain. This CDR3 contains 12 residues. Germline V gene lookup returns CDR1 ENHRY and CDR2 SYGVKD. V was shortened by 1 base and J by 5 bases, with 6 bases between the two germline ends. The CDR3 spells CAISELTDEQYF. The CDR3 DNA follows: TGTGCCATCAGTGAGTTGACGGACGAGCAGTACTTC.

The gene calls are TRBV27 and TRBJ2-7, with 8 bases aligning to TRBD2. Germline V gives CDR1 MNHEY, CDR2 SMNVEV (reference sequence). The J segment lost 2 bases and the V segment lost 6 bases, leaving 9 bases of the junction unmatched. This CDR3 comprises 15 residues. The CDR3 protein is CASSQRAGGAYEQYF. DNA for the CDR3: TGTGCCAGCAGCCAAAGGGCGGGGGGCGCCTACGAGCAGTACTTC.

The chain recombines TRBV4-1 with TRBJ2-1, with D maybe TRBD2 (6 bases). Germline CDR1 reads MGHRA; CDR2 reads YSYEKL. The V end was cut by 7 bases, the J end by 6 bases, with 16 bases between. CDR3 length: 14 residues. The CDR3 loop reads CASNKDRDSNEQFF. The CDR3 nucleotides read TGCGCCAGCAACAAGGATAGGGACTCCAATGAGCAGTTCTTC.

This clone has just one count. The chain joins TRBV11-2 to TRBJ2-7; D unclear. CDR1 SGHAT and CDR2 FQNNGV come from the germline V gene. The CDR3 has 14 amino acids. The V gene lost 1 base and the J gene lost 7 bases, with 14 bases spanning the gap. The CDR3 is CASSLVHSSQEQYF. As DNA, the CDR3 is TGTGCCAGCAGCTTAGTGCATAGCTCTCAAGAGCAGTACTTC.

This clone has a single count. The chain recombines TRBV6-5 with TRBJ2-7; 9 bases line up with TRBD2. Unmatched junction bases numbered 6, after V lost 9 bases and J lost 0 bases. The CDR3 sequence is 14 residues long. The germline V gene has CDR1 MNHEY and CDR2 SVGAGI. The CDR3 protein is CASRLAESSYEQYF. CDR3 DNA sequence: TGTGCCAGTCGACTAGCGGAGAGCTCCTACGAGCAGTACTTC.

This clone was counted only a few times. This sample also contains other DNA sequences that code for the same CDR3. The rearrangement joins TRBV5-1 to TRBJ2-6; D not certain. The CDR3 covers 16 residues. The V end lost 0 bases, the J end lost 1 base, and 8 bases lay between the germline ends. Per the germline V gene, CDR1 is SGHRS and CDR2 is YFSETQ. The CDR3: CASSLVPDSGANVLTF. The CDR3 coding sequence is TGCGCCAGCAGCTTGGTCCCAGATTCTGGGGCCAACGTCCTGACTTTC. The whole variable domain, filled in from reference TRBV5-1 and TRBJ2-6, reads KAGVTQTPRYLIKTRGQQVTLSCSPISGHRSVSWYQQTPGQGLQFLFEYFSETQRNKGNFPGRFSGRQFSNSRSEMNVSTLELGDSALYLCASSLVPDSGANVLTFGAGSRLTVL.

This sequence joins TRBV5-1 and TRBJ2-5; possibly TRBD1 or TRBD2 for D (6 bases each). The CDR3 spans 14 residues. Germline CDR1 reads SGHRS; CDR2 reads YFSETQ. Trimming cost V 1 base and J 5 bases, with 12 bases left between them. The CDR3 is CASSLWGAGETQYF. In DNA, the CDR3 is TGCGCCAGCAGCTTGTGGGGGGCGGGCGAGACCCAGTACTTC.

The V gene is TRBV21-1, the J gene TRBJ1-2; the D call of TRBD1 is as the table states it, not checked on the DNA. TRBV21-1 is an annotated pseudogene. CDR3 length: 13 residues. CDR3 in DNA: TGTGCCAGCAGCAACGACAGGGGTTATGGCTACACCTTC. Its translation is CASSNDRGYGYTF.

The V call is TRBV28, the J call TRBJ1-1; D possibly corresponds to TRBD1 (6 bases). Trimming cost V 5 bases and J 0 bases, with 16 bases left between them. There are 16 residues in the CDR3. Germline V gives CDR1 MDHEN, CDR2 SYDVKM. Here the CDR3 DNA reads TGTGCCAGCAGTCCACCCCAGGGGAGCTTGAACACTGAAGCTTTCTTT. The encoded protein is CASSPPQGSLNTEAFF.

This clone was recorded once. The chain recombines TRBV19 with TRBJ1-1; D remains ambiguous. This CDR3 contains 13 residues. V gave up 1 base and J gave up 1 base, with 4 bases separating them. Per the germline V gene, CDR1 is LNHDA and CDR2 is SQIVND (reference sequence). CDR3 sequence (DNA): TGTGCCAGTAGTATAGCCCAGAACACTGAAGCTTTCTTT. Residues: CASSIAQNTEAFF. Filled out from reference TRBV19 and TRBJ1-1, the complete variable domain reads DGGITQSPKYLFRKEGQNVTLSCEQNLNHDAMYWYRQDPGQGLRLIYYSQIVNDFQKGDIAEGYSVSREKKESFPLTVTSAQKNPTAFYLCASSIAQNTEAFFGQGTRLTVV.

This chain uses TRBV27 with TRBJ2-1; 12 bases align to TRBD2. J lost 8 bases, V lost 5 bases, and 10 bases had no gene match. This CDR3 comprises 16 residues. In germline, CDR1 is MNHEY, CDR2 SMNVEV (reference sequence). The CDR3 loop reads CASSPSLAGGLDEQFF. The CDR3 coding sequence is TGTGCCAGCAGTCCGAGCCTAGCGGGGGGGCTGGATGAGCAGTTCTTC.

This CDR3 is CASSPRQGEGYGYTF. CDR3 nucleotides: TGTGCCAGCAGCCCCCGACAGGGCGAAGGCTATGGCTACACCTTC. The chain carries TRBV7-9 and TRBJ1-2; 7 bases align to TRBD1. This CDR3 is 15 amino acids long. The germline CDR1 and CDR2 sequences are SEHNR and FQNEAQ (reference sequence). Trimming at V came to 5 bases and at J to 4 bases, leaving 10 bases not matched to a gene.

This chain connects TRBV28 to TRBJ2-7; 9 nucleotides match TRBD2. Germline V gene data show CDR1 as MDHEN and CDR2 as SYDVKM. The V and J ends lost 4 bases and 3 bases, in that order; junction bases with no gene match: 7. The CDR3 totals 15 residues. CDR3 sequence: CASSSGLALDYEQYF. CDR3 bases: TGTGCCAGCAGTTCCGGACTAGCGCTAGACTACGAGCAGTACTTC.

The CDR3 region has the DNA TGTGCCAGCAGAAAACAGGGGGCGAGTCAGCCCCAGCATTTT. Its protein product is CASRKQGASQPQHF. The chain employs TRBV2 and TRBJ1-5, with TRBD1 identical over 9 bases. The J segment lost 6 bases and the V segment lost 6 bases, leaving 6 bases of the junction unmatched. From germline, CDR1 is SNHLY and CDR2 FYNNEI. This CDR3 has 14 amino acids.

The chain combines TRBV19 with TRBJ1-5; D is possibly TRBD1 (5 bases). Per the germline V gene, CDR1 is LNHDA and CDR2 is SQIVND (reference sequence). This CDR3 spans 14 amino acids. Trimming took 7 bases from V and 0 from J, leaving 10 bases between them. CDR3 protein: CASKVRDSNQPQHF. CDR3 nucleotides: TGTGCCAGTAAGGTCAGGGATAGCAATCAGCCCCAGCATTTT. The whole variable domain, remainder taken from reference TRBV19 and TRBJ1-5, is DGGITQSPKYLFRKEGQNVTLSCEQNLNHDAMYWYRQDPGQGLRLIYYSQIVNDFQKGDIAEGYSVSREKKESFPLTVTSAQKNPTAFYLCASKVRDSNQPQHFGDGTRLSIL.

The CDR3: CASSFFGSGENTEAFF. CDR3 DNA: TGTGCCAGCAGCTTCTTTGGTTCGGGGGAGAACACTGAAGCTTTCTTT. The rearrangement joins TRBV13 to TRBJ1-1, with D possibly being TRBD1 (5 bases). The V end lost 3 bases, the J end lost 1 base, and 15 bases lay between the germline ends. Germline CDR1 PRHDT, CDR2 FYEKMQ (reference sequence). The length of the CDR3 is 16 residues. Together with reference TRBV13 and TRBJ1-1, the CDR3 gives the full variable domain: AAGVIQSPRHLIKEKRETATLKCYPIPRHDTVYWYQQGPGQDPQFLISFYEKMQSDKGSIPDRFSAQQFSDYHSELNMSSLELGDSALYFCASSFFGSGENTEAFFGQGTRLTVV.

This clone showed up just a few times. The CDR3 DNA sequence: TGTGCCAGCAGCGTTCATTTCACCGAACAGCCCCAGCATTTT. Translating gives CASSVHFTEQPQHF. This sequence joins TRBV9 and TRBJ1-5; D not certain. The V end was cut by 2 bases, the J end by 7 bases, with 13 bases between. From germline, CDR1 is SGDLS and CDR2 YYNGEE. The CDR3 totals 14 residues.

The chain employs TRBV6-5 and TRBJ2-3; D not resolved. CDR1 is MNHEY, CDR2 SVGAGI, per germline. The CDR3 is 13 residues long. Trimming pared 6 bases from V and 1 base from J, leaving 8 bases between. CDR3 sequence: CASRLYRTDTQYF. The CDR3 DNA follows: TGTGCCAGCAGATTGTACCGCACAGATACGCAGTATTTT.

This chain connects TRBV5-6 to TRBJ2-1; TRBD1 matches 9 bases. CDR1 is SGHDT and CDR2 is YYEEEE in the germline V gene. The ends lost 4 bases at V and 8 bases at J; junction bases unmatched: 4. The CDR3 covers 13 residues. The CDR3 DNA sequence: TGTGCCAGCAGCAATACAGGGGGCGATGAGCAGTTCTTC. Amino acid sequence: CASSNTGGDEQFF. The whole variable domain, remainder taken from reference TRBV5-6 and TRBJ2-1, is DAGVTQSPTHLIKTRGQQVTLRCSPKSGHDTVSWYQQALGQGPQFIFQYYEEEERQRGNFPDRFSGHQFPNYSSELNVNALLLGDSALYLCASSNTGGDEQFFGPGTRLTVL.

The rearrangement uses TRBV11-2 and TRBJ2-7; 10 bases line up with TRBD1. With 0 bases clipped from V and 6 bases from J, the junction kept 2 bases outside the gene matches. Germline assignment: CDR1 SGHAT and CDR2 FQNNGV. The CDR3 is 14 amino acids. CDR3 region: CASSLDGTGVEQYF. The CDR3 DNA reads TGTGCCAGCAGCTTAGATGGGACAGGGGTCGAGCAGTACTTC.